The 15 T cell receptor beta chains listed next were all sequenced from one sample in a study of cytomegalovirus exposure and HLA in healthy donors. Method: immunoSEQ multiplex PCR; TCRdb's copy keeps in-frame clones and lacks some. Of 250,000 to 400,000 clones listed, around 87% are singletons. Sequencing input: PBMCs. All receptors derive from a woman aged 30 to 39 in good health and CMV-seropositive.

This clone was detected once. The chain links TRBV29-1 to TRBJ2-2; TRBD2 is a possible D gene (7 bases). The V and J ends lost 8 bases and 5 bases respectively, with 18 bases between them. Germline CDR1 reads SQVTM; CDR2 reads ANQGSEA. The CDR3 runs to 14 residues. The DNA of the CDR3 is TGCAGCCACGGGGGCAGGGGAGGGACCGGGGAGCTGTTTTTT. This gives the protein CSHGGRGGTGELFF.

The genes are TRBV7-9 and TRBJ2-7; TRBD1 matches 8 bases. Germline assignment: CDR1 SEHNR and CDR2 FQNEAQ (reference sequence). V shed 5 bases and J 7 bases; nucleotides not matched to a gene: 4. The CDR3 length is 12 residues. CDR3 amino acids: CASSSGQGEQYF. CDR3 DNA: TGTGCCAGCAGCAGCGGACAGGGTGAGCAGTACTTC.

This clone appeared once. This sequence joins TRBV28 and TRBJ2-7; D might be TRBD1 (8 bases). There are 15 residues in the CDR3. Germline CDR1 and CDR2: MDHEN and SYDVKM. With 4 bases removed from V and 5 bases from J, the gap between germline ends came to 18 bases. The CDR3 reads CASSWTGSGGDEQYF. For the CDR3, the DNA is TGTGCCAGCAGTTGGACAGGGAGTGGGGGGGACGAGCAGTACTTC.

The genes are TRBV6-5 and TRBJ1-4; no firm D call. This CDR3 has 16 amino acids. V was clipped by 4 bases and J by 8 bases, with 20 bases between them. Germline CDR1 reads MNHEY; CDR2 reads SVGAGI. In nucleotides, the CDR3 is TGTGCCAGCAGTTTGAAATGGTCCTTGAAAGGCGAAAAACTGTTTTTT. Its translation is CASSLKWSLKGEKLFF.

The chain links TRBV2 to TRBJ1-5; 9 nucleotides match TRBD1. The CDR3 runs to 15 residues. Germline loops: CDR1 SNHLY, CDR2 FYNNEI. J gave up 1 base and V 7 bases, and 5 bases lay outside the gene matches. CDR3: CASNQGQGSNQPQHF. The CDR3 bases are TGTGCCAGCAATCAAGGACAGGGGAGCAATCAGCCCCAGCATTTT. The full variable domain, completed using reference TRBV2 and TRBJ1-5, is EPEVTQTPSHQVTQMGQEVILRCVPISNHLYFYWYRQILGQKVEFLVSFYNNEISEKSEIFDDQFSVERPDGSNFTLKIRSTKLEDSAMYFCASNQGQGSNQPQHFGDGTRLSIL.

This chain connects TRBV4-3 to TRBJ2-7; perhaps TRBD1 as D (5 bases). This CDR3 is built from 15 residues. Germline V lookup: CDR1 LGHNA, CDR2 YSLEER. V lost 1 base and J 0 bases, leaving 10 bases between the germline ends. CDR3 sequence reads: CASSQVWGGSYEQYF. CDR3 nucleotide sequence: TGCGCCAGCAGCCAAGTGTGGGGCGGCTCCTACGAGCAGTACTTC.

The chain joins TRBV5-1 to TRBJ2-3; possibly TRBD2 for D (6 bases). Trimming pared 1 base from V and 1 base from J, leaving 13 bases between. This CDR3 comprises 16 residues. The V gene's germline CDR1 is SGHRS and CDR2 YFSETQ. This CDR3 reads CASSLSFGGGTDTQYF. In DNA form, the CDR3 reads TGCGCCAGCAGCTTGAGTTTCGGCGGGGGCACAGATACGCAGTATTTT.

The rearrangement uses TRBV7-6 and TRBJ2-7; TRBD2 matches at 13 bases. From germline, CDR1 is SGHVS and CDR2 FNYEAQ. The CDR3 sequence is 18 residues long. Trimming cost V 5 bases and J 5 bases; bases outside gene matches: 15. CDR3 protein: CASSPRVLTSGRVHEQYF. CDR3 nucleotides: TGTGCCAGCAGCCCTAGGGTCCTAACTAGCGGGAGGGTCCACGAGCAGTACTTC. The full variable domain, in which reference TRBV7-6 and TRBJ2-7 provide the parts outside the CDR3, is GAGVSQSPRYKVTKRGQDVALRCDPISGHVSLYWYRQALGQGPEFLTYFNYEAQQDKSGLPNDRFSAERPEGSISTLTIQRTEQRDSAMYRCASSPRVLTSGRVHEQYFGPGTRLTVT.

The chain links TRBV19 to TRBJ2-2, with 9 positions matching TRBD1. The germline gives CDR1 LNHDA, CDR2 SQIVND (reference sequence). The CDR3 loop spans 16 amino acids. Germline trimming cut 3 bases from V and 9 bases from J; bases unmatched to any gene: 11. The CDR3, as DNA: TGTGCCAGTAGTATTAAAGGGGACAGGGTGTCGAGGGAGCTGTTTTTT. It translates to CASSIKGDRVSRELFF.

The CDR3 spells CASSPWLGQRGNEQFF. DNA for the CDR3: TGTGCCAGCAGCCCCTGGCTAGGCCAAAGGGGGAATGAGCAGTTCTTC. V is TRBV7-6 and J is TRBJ2-1; weak D call: TRBD1 (6 bases). The germline V gene has CDR1 SGHVS and CDR2 FNYEAQ. This CDR3 is built from 16 residues. V lost 5 bases and J 7 bases, leaving 21 bases between the germline ends.

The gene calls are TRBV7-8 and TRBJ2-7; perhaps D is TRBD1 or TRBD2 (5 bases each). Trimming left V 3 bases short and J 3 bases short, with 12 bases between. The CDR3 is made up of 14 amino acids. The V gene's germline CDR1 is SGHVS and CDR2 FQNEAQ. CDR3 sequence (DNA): TGTGCCAGCAGCTTTGGGGGTCAGGGCTACGAGCAGTACTTC. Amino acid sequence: CASSFGGQGYEQYF.

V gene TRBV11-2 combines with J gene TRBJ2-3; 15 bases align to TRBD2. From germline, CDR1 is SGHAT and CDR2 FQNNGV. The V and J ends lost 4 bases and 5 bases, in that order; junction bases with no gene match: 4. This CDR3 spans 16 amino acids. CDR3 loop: CASSSGLAGGQDTQYF. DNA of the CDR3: TGTGCCAGCAGCTCCGGACTAGCGGGAGGGCAAGATACGCAGTATTTT. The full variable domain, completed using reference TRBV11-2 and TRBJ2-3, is EAGVAQSPRYKIIEKRQSVAFWCNPISGHATLYWYQQILGQGPKLLIQFQNNGVVDDSQLPKDRFSAERLKGVDSTLKIQPAKLEDSAVYLCASSSGLAGGQDTQYFGPGTRLTVL.

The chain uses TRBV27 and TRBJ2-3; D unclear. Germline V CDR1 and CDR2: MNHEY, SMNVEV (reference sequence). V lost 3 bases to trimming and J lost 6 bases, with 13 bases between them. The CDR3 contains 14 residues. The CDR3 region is CASSLLSRSDTQYF. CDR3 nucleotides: TGTGCCAGCAGTTTGTTATCTCGCTCCGATACGCAGTATTTT.

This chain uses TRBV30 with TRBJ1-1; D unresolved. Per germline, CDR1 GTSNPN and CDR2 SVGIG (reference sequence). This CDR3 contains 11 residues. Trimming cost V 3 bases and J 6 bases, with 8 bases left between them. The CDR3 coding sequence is TGTGCCTGGAGCCACAGAGCTGAAGCTTTCTTT. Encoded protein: CAWSHRAEAFF.

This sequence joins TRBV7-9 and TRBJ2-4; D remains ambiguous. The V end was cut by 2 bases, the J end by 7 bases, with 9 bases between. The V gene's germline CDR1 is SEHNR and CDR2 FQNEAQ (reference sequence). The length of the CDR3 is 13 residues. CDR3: CASSLFSGNIQYF. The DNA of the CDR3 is TGTGCCAGCAGCTTATTTTCCGGGAACATTCAGTACTTC.